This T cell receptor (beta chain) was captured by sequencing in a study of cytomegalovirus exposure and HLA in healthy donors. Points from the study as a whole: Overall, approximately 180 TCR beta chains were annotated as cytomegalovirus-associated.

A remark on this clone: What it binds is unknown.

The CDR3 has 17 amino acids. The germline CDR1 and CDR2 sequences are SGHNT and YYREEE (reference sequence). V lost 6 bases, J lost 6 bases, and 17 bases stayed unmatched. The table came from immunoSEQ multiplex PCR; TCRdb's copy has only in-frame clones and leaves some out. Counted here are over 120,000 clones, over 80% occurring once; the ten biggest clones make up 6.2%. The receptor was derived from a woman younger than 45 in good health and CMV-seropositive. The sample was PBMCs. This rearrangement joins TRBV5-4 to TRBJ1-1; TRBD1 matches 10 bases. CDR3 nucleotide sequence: TGTGCCAGCAACGATTTGACAGGGGGCTTAGGAGCGCCTGAAGCTTTCTTT. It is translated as CASNDLTGGLGAPEAFF.